Listed below are T cell receptor beta chains from one sample, sequenced in a study of T cells in localized non-small cell lung cancer. Produced via immunoSEQ multiplex PCR; TCRdb's table is partial and in-frame only. The table has about 130,000 clones, more than 70% seen once. This specimen consisted of peripheral blood, obtained before any cancer treatment. All receptors come from a female donor older than 55 with stage I lung adenocarcinoma. Each CDR3 is given with its conserved first and last residue. A D gene is named only where the DNA matches it firmly. The size of a clone is reported for some rows only, either as once, few or many, or as a class for expanded clones.

CDR3nt,CDR3aa,j_gene,d_gene,v_gene,abundance
TGTGCCAGCAGCATATCCAGGGAAGCACGGGCTTTCTTT,CASSISREARAFF,TRBJ1-1,.,TRBV6-1,.
TGTGCCAGCAGTCCCCCTTTTACGCGGGAAACAGATACGCAGTATTTT,CASSPPFTRETDTQYF,TRBJ2-3,.,TRBV7-9,once
TGTGCCAGCAGCTCTGGGACAAAAACCTCCGGGGATACGCAGTATTTT,CASSSGTKTSGDTQYF,TRBJ2-3,.,TRBV11-3,.
TGCGCCAGCATGTTGAGTAGTGATGAGCAGTTCTTC,CASMLSSDEQFF,TRBJ2-1,.,TRBV5-1,.
TGTGCCAGCAGTGACTCGGGATCGAGCACTGAAGCTTTCTTT,CASSDSGSSTEAFF,TRBJ1-1,.,TRBV7-2,few
TGTGCCAGCCAACCTGGGGGGGGAGATTTCTATGAGCAGTTCTTC,CASQPGGGDFYEQFF,TRBJ2-1,TRBD2,TRBV25-1,.
TGTGCCAGCAGCCCGGGACAGTATCAGAATCAGCCCCAGCATTTT,CASSPGQYQNQPQHF,TRBJ1-5,TRBD1,TRBV7-6,.
TGTGCCAGCAGCGTACGGGATTCTGGAAACACCATATATTTT,CASSVRDSGNTIYF,TRBJ1-3,.,TRBV9,.
TGTGCCTGGAGTGCGGTCCGCCTGAGGGGGGGCGAGCAGTACTTC,CAWSAVRLRGGEQYF,TRBJ2-7,.,TRBV30,.
TGTGCCAGCAGTAGCGGTGCACCCTACGAGCAGTACTTC,CASSSGAPYEQYF,TRBJ2-7,.,TRBV6-6,.
TGCAGCGTTGAAGATTCGGGGTCTCCCAAAAACATTCAGTACTTC,CSVEDSGSPKNIQYF,TRBJ2-4,.,TRBV29-1,.
TGTGCCAGCAGCTTGATGGAGGGGTACACCGGGGAGCTGTTTTTT,CASSLMEGYTGELFF,TRBJ2-2,.,TRBV7-8,.
TGTGCCAGCAGCTACAGGGGACCTAATGAAAAACTGTTTTTT,CASSYRGPNEKLFF,TRBJ1-4,TRBD1,TRBV13,once
TGTGCCAGCTTCCTCGCTCGGGACTGGGGCTCCTACGAGCAGTACTTC,CASFLARDWGSYEQYF,TRBJ2-7,.,TRBV2,.
TGTGCCAGCAGCCAAGACAGGGCCAATAAGAGGGGTAGGTACTCTGGGGCCAACGTCCTGACTTTC,CASSQDRANKRGRYSGANVLTF,TRBJ2-6,.,TRBV14,.
TGTGCCAGCAGCTTAGAAGGGGGGGGCTCCTACAATGAGCAGTTCTTC,CASSLEGGGSYNEQFF,TRBJ2-1,.,TRBV11-3,.
TGTGCCAGCAGTGACTTAGGCAGGGAGACGGATGAGCAGTTCTTC,CASSDLGRETDEQFF,TRBJ2-1,.,TRBV6-4,.
TGTGCCAGTGGGAGTACTTCCTACGAGCAGTACTTC,CASGSTSYEQYF,TRBJ2-7,.,TRBV9,.
TGTGCCAGCAGCTTAACGTTAAAACAGGGCTCATACAATGAGCAGTTCTTC,CASSLTLKQGSYNEQFF,TRBJ2-1,.,TRBV7-3,once
TGTGCCAGCTCCTCTACAGGGGCTAATAGCAATCAGCCCCAGCATTTT,CASSSTGANSNQPQHF,TRBJ1-5,TRBD1,TRBV18,.
TGTGCCAGTACCCGGGCCGCAGTATACGAGCAGTACTTC,CASTRAAVYEQYF,TRBJ2-7,.,TRBV6-6,.
TGTGCCAGCTCACCGACAGGGGGTAGCAATCAGCCCCAGCATTTT,CASSPTGGSNQPQHF,TRBJ1-5,TRBD1,TRBV18,.
TGTGCCAGCAGCCTCATAAGGACAGATACGCAGTATTTT,CASSLIRTDTQYF,TRBJ2-3,.,TRBV5-4,.
TGTGCCAGCAGCTTAGAACTTAGCGGGGGCACCGGGGAGCTGTTTTTT,CASSLELSGGTGELFF,TRBJ2-2,TRBD2,TRBV7-2,.
TGTGCCATCAGTGAGTGGCGGGGCTACGAGCAGTACTTC,CAISEWRGYEQYF,TRBJ2-7,.,TRBV10-3,.
TGTGCCAGCAGCTTGTCAGGGGGGAACGCCTACGAGCAGTACTTC,CASSLSGGNAYEQYF,TRBJ2-7,.,TRBV5-4,.
TGCGCCAGCAGCTTAGACAGGGTTTCCTACAATGAGCAGTTCTTC,CASSLDRVSYNEQFF,TRBJ2-1,TRBD1,TRBV5-1,.
TGTGCCAGCAGTGAAGCGCGCTCCTCCGGCTACACCTTC,CASSEARSSGYTF,TRBJ1-2,.,TRBV6-1,.
TGCGCCAGCAGCTTGGGCCTAGCGGGGACCGGGGAGCTGTTTTTT,CASSLGLAGTGELFF,TRBJ2-2,TRBD2,TRBV5-1,.
TGTGCCAGCAGCGCACGGTCCTTAGGGGGAGGGTGGACAGATACGCAGTATTTT,CASSARSLGGGWTDTQYF,TRBJ2-3,.,TRBV5-6,few
TGTGCCAGCTCACCCGACAGGGGAAGTGGCTACACCTTC,CASSPDRGSGYTF,TRBJ1-2,TRBD1,TRBV18,.
TGTGCCTGGAGTGTAAGGCAGTCTAACATTCAGTACTTC,CAWSVRQSNIQYF,TRBJ2-4,.,TRBV30,.
TGTGCCAGCACCTCTAGCGGGAGATTCACCGGGGAGCTGTTTTTT,CASTSSGRFTGELFF,TRBJ2-2,TRBD2,TRBV27,.
TGTGCCAGTAGTCTCAGGGGCGAGCAGTACTTC,CASSLRGEQYF,TRBJ2-7,.,TRBV19,.
TGTGCCACCACAAGGGAACGGCTCTTAGCTTTCTTT,CATTRERLLAFF,TRBJ1-1,.,TRBV2,.
TGCGCCAGCAGCTTGAGGTGGAGCGGGTGGCGCTATGAGCAGTTCTTC,CASSLRWSGWRYEQFF,TRBJ2-1,.,TRBV5-1,.
TGTGCCAGCAGTTCTGCGGGACAGGGAAGGGAAAAACTGTTTTTT,CASSSAGQGREKLFF,TRBJ1-4,TRBD1,TRBV28,once
TGTGCCAGCAGCCGTTCCGGGACAACCCGTACTGAAGCTTTCTTT,CASSRSGTTRTEAFF,TRBJ1-1,.,TRBV14,.
TGTGCCAGCAGTTTGTCGGGAGGTCCAGGGAATGAGCAGTTCTTC,CASSLSGGPGNEQFF,TRBJ2-1,TRBD2,TRBV28,.
TGTGCCAGCAGTTCGGGACTAGCGACTACCTACGAGCAGTACTTC,CASSSGLATTYEQYF,TRBJ2-7,TRBD2,TRBV2,.
TGTGCCAGCAGTTTTGGACAGGTTGAAAAACTGTTTTTT,CASSFGQVEKLFF,TRBJ1-4,TRBD1,TRBV28,many
TGCGCCAGCAGCCAAGCCTTAGCGGGTACTAGCACAGATACGCAGTATTTT,CASSQALAGTSTDTQYF,TRBJ2-3,TRBD2,TRBV4-1,.
TGCGCCAGCAGCCAATCAGGCGCGGGAGATCGGTCAGATACGCAGTATTTT,CASSQSGAGDRSDTQYF,TRBJ2-3,TRBD2,TRBV4-1,.
TGTGCCAGCAGTTCGCCCGGGACAGGGCGGTTGGAGACCCAGTACTTC,CASSSPGTGRLETQYF,TRBJ2-5,TRBD1,TRBV28,.
TGTGCCAGCAGCTTGCAGACGCGGGTAACCGGGGAGCTGTTTTTT,CASSLQTRVTGELFF,TRBJ2-2,.,TRBV5-8,.
TGTGCCAGCAGGGCCGGGACTAGCGGCCCAGATGAGCAGTTCTTC,CASRAGTSGPDEQFF,TRBJ2-1,TRBD2,TRBV6-1,.
TGTGCCAGCAGTTCGGGAGGCTGGCTGGGTTACGAGCAGTACTTC,CASSSGGWLGYEQYF,TRBJ2-7,TRBD2,TRBV28,.
TGTGCCAGCAGTTTACTCCCGGGACTAGCGGGAGGAGGGGGTAGGAATGAGCAGTTCTTC,CASSLLPGLAGGGGRNEQFF,TRBJ2-1,TRBD2,TRBV28,.
TGTGCCAGTAGCCCCCCGGGCTGGGATTTCTACGAGCAGTACTTC,CASSPPGWDFYEQYF,TRBJ2-7,.,TRBV19,.
TGTGCCAGCAGTGAACAGGGGTTAGGCTACGAGCAGTACTTC,CASSEQGLGYEQYF,TRBJ2-7,.,TRBV2,.
TGTGCCAGCAGTTCATATAGCGGGATCCTTCCCGGGGAGCTGTTTTTT,CASSSYSGILPGELFF,TRBJ2-2,TRBD2,TRBV5-6,.
TGTGCCAGCAGCTTGGGAGCTTCTGGGAATTCACCCCTCCACTTT,CASSLGASGNSPLHF,TRBJ1-6,.,TRBV7-2,.
TGTGCCAGCAGTTTAGAGTCAGATACGCAGTATTTT,CASSLESDTQYF,TRBJ2-3,.,TRBV28,.
TGTGCCAGCTCACCACGGCAGGGTGGGTACGAGCAGTACTTC,CASSPRQGGYEQYF,TRBJ2-7,.,TRBV18,.
TGTGCCAGCAGCCCTCAGGGACCCTTTTCCGGCACCGGGGAGCTGTTTTTT,CASSPQGPFSGTGELFF,TRBJ2-2,.,TRBV11-3,.
TGCAGCGTCATAAGCGGGAGGGCCAGGTACGAGCAGTACTTC,CSVISGRARYEQYF,TRBJ2-7,TRBD2,TRBV29-1,.